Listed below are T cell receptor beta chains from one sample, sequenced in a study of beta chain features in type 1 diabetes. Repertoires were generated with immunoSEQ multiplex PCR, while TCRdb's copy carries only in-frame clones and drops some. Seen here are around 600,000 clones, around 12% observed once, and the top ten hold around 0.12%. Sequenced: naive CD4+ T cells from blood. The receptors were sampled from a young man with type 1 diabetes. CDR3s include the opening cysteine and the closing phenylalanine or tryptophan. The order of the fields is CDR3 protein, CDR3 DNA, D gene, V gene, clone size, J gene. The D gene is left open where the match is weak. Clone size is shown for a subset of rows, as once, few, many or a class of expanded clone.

CASRRPGLAQFTRDTQYF,TGTGCCAGCAGGCGACCCGGACTAGCCCAGTTCACGCGCGATACGCAGTATTTT,TRBD2,TRBV7-2,few,TRBJ2-3
CASSQDSDRAGTDTQYF,TGCGCCAGCAGCCAAGACTCTGACAGGGCCGGCACAGATACGCAGTATTTT,TRBD1,TRBV4-3,.,TRBJ2-3
CASSLIGLQETQYF,TGTGCCAGCAGCTTGATTGGCCTCCAAGAGACCCAGTACTTC,.,TRBV5-8,few,TRBJ2-5
CASSFGYNEQFF,TGTGCCAGCAGCTTTGGGTACAATGAGCAGTTCTTC,.,TRBV7-8,.,TRBJ2-1
CASSQEKADTQYF,TGCGCCAGCAGCCAAGAGAAGGCAGATACGCAGTATTTT,.,TRBV4-3,few,TRBJ2-3
CASSSTVSYEQYF,TGTGCCAGCAGCTCGACAGTTAGCTACGAGCAGTACTTC,.,TRBV5-6,few,TRBJ2-7
CASSLSGGGEQFF,TGTGCCAGCAGCTTATCAGGGGGAGGTGAGCAGTTCTTC,.,TRBV7-8,.,TRBJ2-1
CASSPAWGGGTDTQYF,TGTGCCAGCAGCCCCGCCTGGGGGGGAGGCACAGATACGCAGTATTTT,TRBD2,TRBV6-6,.,TRBJ2-3
CASTTDSNQPQHF,TGTGCCAGCACAACGGATAGCAATCAGCCCCAGCATTTT,.,TRBV19,.,TRBJ1-5
CASSLVGVAGNTIYF,TGCGCCAGCAGCTTGGTGGGGGTCGCTGGAAACACCATATATTTT,.,TRBV5-1,few,TRBJ1-3
CASSQDQTGARETQYF,TGTGCCAGCAGCCAAGATCAGACAGGGGCGCGCGAGACCCAGTACTTC,TRBD1,TRBV14,.,TRBJ2-5
CSGGLAGASPGELFF,TGCAGCGGGGGACTAGCGGGGGCGTCCCCCGGGGAGCTGTTTTTT,TRBD2,TRBV29-1,.,TRBJ2-2
CASSPRGGGFISDNEQFF,TGTGCCAGTAGTCCTAGGGGGGGAGGGTTTATTTCAGACAATGAGCAGTTCTTC,.,TRBV19,few,TRBJ2-1
CASSTLGGYEQYF,TGTGCCAGCAGCACCCTCGGCGGTTACGAGCAGTACTTC,.,TRBV7-9,.,TRBJ2-7
CASSVGGISTDTQYF,TGTGCCAGCAGCGTCGGCGGAATAAGCACAGATACGCAGTATTTT,.,TRBV9,.,TRBJ2-3
CASTGMAGGPNEQFF,TGTGCCAGTACTGGTATGGCGGGGGGGCCCAATGAGCAGTTCTTC,TRBD2,TRBV19,.,TRBJ2-1
CASSQDRGNTEAFF,TGCGCCAGCAGCCAAGACAGGGGTAACACTGAAGCTTTCTTT,.,TRBV4-3,.,TRBJ1-1
CASSHYGTGTLNTGELFF,TGTGCCAGCAGCCACTACGGGACAGGAACTTTGAACACCGGGGAGCTGTTTTTT,TRBD1,TRBV14,few,TRBJ2-2
CASSYRSGGASEQFF,TGTGCCAGCAGTTACAGAAGCGGGGGGGCTAGTGAGCAGTTCTTC,TRBD2,TRBV6-5,few,TRBJ2-1
CSVADVSVYNEQFF,TGCAGCGTTGCCGACGTGTCTGTTTACAATGAGCAGTTCTTC,.,TRBV29-1,.,TRBJ2-1
CASSRAGIDTQYF,TGTGCCAGCAGCCGGGCGGGGATAGATACGCAGTATTTT,.,TRBV9,.,TRBJ2-3
CASSLTGKGSPLHF,TGTGCCAGCAGTTTAACGGGGAAGGGTTCACCCCTCCACTTT,.,TRBV28,.,TRBJ1-6
CASQTDREGGYTF,TGTGCCAGCCAAACGGACAGGGAAGGCGGCTACACCTTC,TRBD1,TRBV9,.,TRBJ1-2
CASSQRTGPNGYTF,TGCGCCAGCAGCCAGAGGACAGGCCCAAATGGCTACACCTTC,TRBD1,TRBV4-3,.,TRBJ1-2
CASKGGGIDTQYF,TGCGCCAGTAAGGGAGGAGGCATAGATACGCAGTATTTT,.,TRBV10-2,few,TRBJ2-3
CASILGLGAYEQYF,TGTGCCAGCATCCTGGGTTTGGGGGCCTACGAGCAGTACTTC,.,TRBV28,few,TRBJ2-7
CASSFGTGNQPQHF,TGTGCCAGCAGTTTCGGGACAGGCAATCAGCCCCAGCATTTT,TRBD1,TRBV6-1,.,TRBJ1-5
CAIGGPQETQYF,TGTGCCATCGGGGGCCCCCAAGAGACCCAGTACTTC,.,TRBV10-3,.,TRBJ2-5
CASSLGGADTYEQYF,TGTGCCAGCAGTTTAGGTGGGGCGGACACCTACGAGCAGTACTTC,.,TRBV28,.,TRBJ2-7
CASSLNSGNTIYF,TGTGCCAGCAGCTTAAATTCTGGAAACACCATATATTTT,.,TRBV7-3,.,TRBJ1-3
CASIPAGNTDTQYF,TGTGCCAGCATCCCAGCGGGGAACACAGATACGCAGTATTTT,TRBD2,TRBV7-9,.,TRBJ2-3
CASSLTGAIFNYGYTF,TGTGCCAGCAGCTTAACAGGGGCGATCTTTAACTATGGCTACACCTTC,TRBD1,TRBV7-9,few,TRBJ1-2
CASSQWQGDNNSPLHF,TGCGCCAGCAGCCAATGGCAGGGAGATAATAATTCACCCCTCCACTTT,.,TRBV4-3,.,TRBJ1-6
CASSAVQTNSGANVLTF,TGTGCCAGCAGCGCGGTCCAGACTAACTCTGGGGCCAACGTCCTGACTTTC,.,TRBV9,.,TRBJ2-6
CASSLGRSNTGELFF,TGTGCCAGCAGCTTGGGTCGGTCGAACACCGGGGAGCTGTTTTTT,.,TRBV5-4,few,TRBJ2-2
CASSLGAGGSTDTQYF,TGTGCCAGCAGCTTAGGAGCGGGGGGCTCCACAGATACGCAGTATTTT,TRBD2,TRBV11-2,.,TRBJ2-3
CASRAGLAGDQETQYF,TGTGCCAGCAGGGCAGGACTAGCGGGGGACCAAGAGACCCAGTACTTC,TRBD2,TRBV28,.,TRBJ2-5
CATSRDDTLFSETQYF,TGTGCCACCAGCAGAGATGATACCCTCTTCTCGGAGACCCAGTACTTC,.,TRBV15,.,TRBJ2-5
CASSFVGGGYTF,TGTGCCAGCAGCTTCGTGGGAGGTGGCTACACCTTC,.,TRBV5-4,.,TRBJ1-2
CASSPPGSNEETQYF,TGTGCCAGCAGCCCCCCGGGGTCCAACGAAGAGACCCAGTACTTC,.,TRBV28,.,TRBJ2-5
CAWSQMTGSNQPQHF,TGTGCCTGGAGTCAGATGACAGGCAGCAATCAGCCCCAGCATTTT,.,TRBV30,.,TRBJ1-5
CASSLIRQGASYNEQFF,TGCGCCAGCAGCCTTATAAGACAGGGGGCCTCCTACAATGAGCAGTTCTTC,TRBD1,TRBV4-3,few,TRBJ2-1